Below are 21 T cell receptor beta chains sequenced from a single sample in a study. TCRdb reanalysed the RT-PCR reads using MiXCR and keeps one entry per CDR3 protein. Among hundreds of thousands of distinct CDR3 sequences listed, approximately 15% were seen once. The specimen was memory CD4+ T cells from blood. These receptor sequences come from a female donor in good health, serving as a healthy control.

This clonotype was counted many times. The CDR3 loop reads CASKLVSSTDTQYF. For the CDR3, the DNA is TGTGCCAGTAAATTGGTCTCCAGCACAGATACGCAGTATTTT. The chain is built from TRBV19 and TRBJ2-3; D gene unclear. Per germline, CDR1 LNHDA and CDR2 SQIVND (reference sequence). V lost 7 bases to trimming and J lost 0 bases, with 11 bases between them. The CDR3 is made up of 14 amino acids.

J is TRBJ1-6 and V is TRBV20-1, with unresolved D. This CDR3 has 13 amino acids. V lost 3 bases and J 4 bases, leaving 7 bases between the germline ends. Germline CDR1 and CDR2: DFQATT and SNEGSKA (reference sequence). Written as DNA, the CDR3 is TGCAGTGCTAGTTCGGAATATAATTCACCCCTCCACTTT. Translating gives CSASSEYNSPLHF.

In this sample, this clonotype turned up a few times. The rearrangement joins TRBV18 to TRBJ1-5; D call uncertain. V lost 5 bases and J 6 bases, leaving 11 bases between the germline ends. Germline assignment: CDR1 KGHSH and CDR2 LQKENI. CDR3 length equals 13 residues. This chain's CDR3 is CASSKGGPQPQHF. The CDR3 DNA follows: TGTGCCAGCTCAAAGGGAGGGCCTCAGCCCCAGCATTTT.

The chain carries TRBV5-8 and TRBJ1-5; D possibly corresponds to TRBD1 (5 bases). The V end lost 2 bases, the J end lost 0 bases, and 12 bases lay between the germline ends. CDR1 is SGHTS, CDR2 YDEGEE, per germline. The CDR3 has 16 amino acids. The CDR3 is CASSFYTGPSNQPQHF. The DNA for the CDR3 is TGTGCCAGCAGCTTCTATACAGGACCTAGCAATCAGCCCCAGCATTTT.

V usage is TRBV6-5 and J usage is TRBJ2-1, with D possibly being TRBD2 (7 bases). Trimming removed 4 bases from V and 0 bases from J, with 19 bases in between. The CDR3 extends over 18 amino acids. CDR1 is MNHEY, CDR2 SVGAGI, per germline. The CDR3 loop is CASSSPGGLARSYNEQFF. The CDR3 region has the DNA TGTGCCAGCAGTTCTCCCGGGGGGCTCGCTCGCTCCTACAATGAGCAGTTCTTC.

The chain recombines TRBV6-1 with TRBJ1-5; 7 bases align to TRBD1. CDR1 and CDR2 from the germline V gene are MNHNS and SASEGT. The CDR3 loop spans 18 amino acids. The J segment lost 3 bases and the V segment lost 5 bases, leaving 16 bases of the junction unmatched. The CDR3 coding sequence is TGTGCCAGCAGTTTTACTCGACAGGGCGCCTCCTTCAATCAGCCCCAGCATTTT. It specifies CASSFTRQGASFNQPQHF.

This clonotype was counted only a few times. The chain has TRBV6-5 and TRBJ1-4; 9 bases map to TRBD1. With V trimmed by 3 bases and J by 6 bases, 8 bases remained unmatched. Germline values: CDR1 MNHEY, CDR2 SVGAGI. This CDR3 comprises 16 residues. The CDR3: CASSYETGGGDEKLFF. The CDR3 DNA follows: TGTGCCAGCAGTTATGAAACAGGGGGCGGGGATGAAAAACTGTTTTTT.

The chain links TRBV15 to TRBJ2-1, with 8 bases that match TRBD1. Trimming cost V 1 base and J 7 bases; bases outside gene matches: 9. Looked up from germline, CDR1 is LNHNV and CDR2 is YYDKDF (reference sequence). This CDR3 is 16 amino acids long. CDR3 in amino acids: CATSRVAGGIWNEQFF. The DNA of the CDR3 is TGTGCCACCAGCAGAGTAGCAGGGGGCATTTGGAATGAGCAGTTCTTC.

This chain joins TRBV12-3 or TRBV12-4 and TRBJ2-1; possibly TRBD1 for D (6 bases). There are 14 residues in the CDR3. V lost 7 bases to trimming and J lost 4 bases, with 14 bases between them. The CDR3 region is CASTQLRGYNEQFF. The DNA for the CDR3 is TGTGCCAGCACTCAACTTAGGGGGTACAATGAGCAGTTCTTC.

The J gene is TRBJ1-1, the V gene TRBV27; no clear D gene. V lost 3 bases to trimming and J lost 0 bases, with 8 bases between them. The CDR3 has 14 residues. Per the germline V gene, CDR1 is MNHEY and CDR2 is SMNVEV (reference sequence). The CDR3 DNA follows: TGTGCCAGCAGTTTGTACTACATGAACACTGAAGCTTTCTTT. This sequence encodes CASSLYYMNTEAFF.

This clonotype was picked up many times. V is TRBV6-2 or TRBV6-3 and J is TRBJ1-2; D unclear. The CDR3 is 14 residues long. CDR1 and CDR2 (germline): MNHEY, SVGEGT. Trimming removed 10 bases from V and 1 base from J, with 16 bases in between. CDR3 loop: CATARSGSNYGYTF. The CDR3 coding sequence is TGTGCCACGGCTAGGAGTGGCAGTAACTATGGCTACACCTTC.

This clonotype was recorded a few times. The chain is built from TRBV24-1 and TRBJ1-2, with D maybe TRBD1 (5 bases). V shed 4 bases and J shed 2 bases, with 16 bases lying between them. The CDR3 consists of 16 residues. CDR1 and CDR2 (germline): KGHDR, SFDVKD. CDR3 coding DNA: TGTGCCACCAGTGAGGGGCAGAACTGGGGGAACTATGGCTACACCTTC. Translating gives CATSEGQNWGNYGYTF.

Ten or more counts support this clonotype. J is TRBJ2-2 and V is TRBV7-6; perhaps TRBD1 as D (5 bases). Trimming took 3 bases from V and 0 from J, leaving 11 bases between them. The CDR3 length is 16 residues. Germline V gives CDR1 SGHVS, CDR2 FNYEAQ. In DNA form, the CDR3 reads TGTGCCAGCAGCTTGGGCCCGACAGCGAACACCGGGGAGCTGTTTTTT. It codes for CASSLGPTANTGELFF.

V usage is TRBV12-3 or TRBV12-4 and J usage is TRBJ2-3; tentatively, D is TRBD2 (6 bases). The length of the CDR3 is 13 residues. With 6 bases removed from V and 8 bases from J, the gap between germline ends came to 15 bases. The CDR3 loop is CASRSEGFGTQYF. CDR3 nucleotides: TGTGCCAGCAGATCGGAGGGTTTCGGTACGCAGTATTTT.

The rearrangement uses TRBV7-9 and TRBJ2-2; D not certain. Per the germline V gene, CDR1 is SEHNR and CDR2 is FQNEAQ (reference sequence). The CDR3 spans 17 residues. Deletions cut 1 base from V and 2 bases from J, with 14 bases between. The CDR3 reads CASSLGIDPLNTGELFF. In nucleotides, the CDR3 is TGTGCCAGCAGCTTAGGTATCGATCCGCTTAACACCGGGGAGCTGTTTTTT.

This clonotype showed up many times. The rearrangement uses TRBV5-1 and TRBJ2-5, with unresolved D. Per the germline V gene, CDR1 is SGHRS and CDR2 is YFSETQ. The CDR3 totals 12 residues. Deletions cut 4 bases from V and 5 bases from J, with 9 bases between. This CDR3 reads CASSRAEETQYF. CDR3 nucleotides: TGCGCCAGCAGCCGGGCTGAGGAGACCCAGTACTTC.

This clonotype has a handful of counts. The V gene is TRBV7-2, the J gene TRBJ2-1; 12 nucleotides line up with TRBD2. Germline V gene sequence: CDR1 SGHTA, CDR2 FQGNSA. The trim removed 7 bases at V and 3 bases at J, leaving 1 base unmatched. This CDR3 has 14 residues. The CDR3 region has the DNA TGTGCCAGCAAGACTAGCGGGGGCTACAATGAGCAGTTCTTC. Its translation is CASKTSGGYNEQFF.

The rearrangement joins TRBV5-1 to TRBJ2-3; D is unclear. Germline loops: CDR1 SGHRS, CDR2 YFSETQ. Trimming shortened V by 4 bases and J by 2 bases, and 11 bases separated the two germline ends. The CDR3 is 14 residues long. The CDR3 nucleotides read TGCGCCAGCAGCCGTAGTCAGGACACAGATACGCAGTATTTT. This gives the protein CASSRSQDTDTQYF.

This clonotype occurred a few times. The chain joins TRBV9 to TRBJ2-3, with D perhaps TRBD2 (5 bases). V was trimmed by 0 bases and J by 5 bases, leaving 10 bases between them. The V gene's germline CDR1 is SGDLS and CDR2 YYNGEE. The CDR3 is 14 amino acids. CDR3 region: CASSVGRVGDTQYF. As DNA, the CDR3 is TGTGCCAGCAGCGTAGGGCGGGTGGGAGATACGCAGTATTTT.

This clonotype was counted many times. The rearrangement uses TRBV7-9 and TRBJ2-2, with unresolved D. CDR1 and CDR2 (germline): SEHNR, FQNEAQ (reference sequence). The CDR3 runs to 13 residues. The V and J ends lost 3 bases and 1 base respectively, with 3 bases between them. The CDR3 DNA reads as TGTGCCAGCAGCTTGATGAACACCGGGGAGCTGTTTTTT. It encodes CASSLMNTGELFF.

This clonotype appeared many times. The chain recombines TRBV4-3 with TRBJ1-4; D gene uncertain. Germline values: CDR1 LGHNA, CDR2 YSLEER. This CDR3 is 12 amino acids long. Trimming took 8 bases from V and 2 from J, leaving 6 bases between them. CDR3 coding DNA: TGCGCCAGCGGGAATACTAATGAAAAACTGTTTTTT. Protein: CASGNTNEKLFF.